This is a list of T cell receptor beta chains from one sample in a study of T-cell memory formation after mild COVID-19. Using its own MiXCR run on the 5' RACE reads, TCRdb lists one record per CDR3 protein. Of just over 200,000 distinct CDR3 sequences in the sample, about 9.2% were seen once. The sequencing input was PBMCs or a T cell subset sorted from them (not recorded which). These receptors originate from a man between 18 and 29 years old who had mild COVID-19 (a few samples of this study predate the infection). Cell type and time point are not known. Each CDR3 is given with its conserved first and last residue. Each record gives: J gene, CDR3 length, clone size, D gene, V gene, CDR3 protein, CDR3 DNA. The D gene is left open where the match is weak. Where a row states a size, it is once, few, many or the class of an expanded clone; other rows omit it.

TRBJ1-1,13,NA,NA,TRBV7-9,CASSLVESTEAFF,TGTGCCAGCAGCTTAGTAGAGTCCACTGAAGCTTTCTTT
TRBJ1-4,14,NA,NA,TRBV7-2,CASSSGVGGEKLFF,TGTGCCAGCAGCTCCGGGGTGGGAGGCGAAAAACTGTTTTTT
TRBJ2-5,15,many,TRBD2,TRBV5-1,CASSLTGGAGRTQYF,TGCGCCAGCAGCTTGACCGGGGGGGCCGGTCGGACCCAGTACTTC
TRBJ2-5,15,few,NA,TRBV9,CASSVAVAGGETQYF,TGTGCCAGCAGCGTAGCTGTGGCCGGAGGTGAGACCCAGTACTTC
TRBJ2-3,16,NA,TRBD2,TRBV4-2,CASSPGLASNTDTQYF,TGTGCCAGCAGTCCTGGACTAGCTTCGAACACAGATACGCAGTATTTT
TRBJ2-5,12,many,NA,TRBV29-1,CSVFGDQETQYF,TGCAGCGTTTTCGGGGATCAAGAGACCCAGTACTTC
TRBJ1-3,14,NA,NA,TRBV20-1,CSATNSYTGNTIYF,TGCAGTGCCACAAATTCCTATACTGGAAACACCATATATTTT
TRBJ2-3,15,NA,TRBD1,TRBV7-2,CASSLRQGYSDTQYF,TGTGCCAGCAGCTTGAGACAGGGTTATTCAGATACGCAGTATTTT
TRBJ2-2,14,NA,NA,TRBV12-3/TRBV12-4,CASSRGEVTGELFF,TGTGCCAGCAGTCGAGGGGAGGTCACCGGGGAGCTGTTTTTT
TRBJ2-1,11,many,NA,TRBV7-9,CASSPQNEQFF,TGTGCCAGCAGCCCCCAGAATGAGCAGTTCTTC
TRBJ1-1,15,few,NA,TRBV11-2,CASRFPGTRLSEAFF,TGTGCCAGCAGATTTCCCGGGACCCGACTATCTGAAGCTTTCTTT
TRBJ1-5,15,NA,NA,TRBV3-1,CASSQSGDSNQPQHF,TGTGCCAGCAGCCAAAGTGGTGATAGCAATCAGCCCCAGCATTTT
TRBJ2-5,13,many,NA,TRBV2,CASSDVGQETQYF,TGTGCCAGCAGTGACGTGGGCCAAGAGACCCAGTACTTC
TRBJ1-4,12,NA,NA,TRBV20-1,CSARGSNEKLFF,TGCAGTGCTAGGGGGTCTAATGAAAAACTGTTTTTT
TRBJ2-7,14,many,NA,TRBV3-1,CASSHRGTTYEQYF,TGTGCCAGCAGCCACAGGGGGACTACCTACGAGCAGTACTTC